These 19 T cell receptor beta chains came from one sample sequenced in a study of vaccination and CD4 T cells after COVID-19. This sample's time point: late sampling 161 to 241 days after vaccination in a few convalescent patients. Regarding treatment: roughly ten-day PBMC culture with coronavirus spike peptide pools or control peptides (ViraFEST assay). No antigen has been identified for these receptors. At the Johns Hopkins FTIC core, DNA taken from cultured CD4+ T cells was sequenced by way of the Oncomine TCR Beta short-read assay. TCRdb redid the calling of the PCR reads with MiXCR, one entry per CDR3 protein. The sample records roughly 19,000 distinct CDR3 sequences, approximately 40% being singletons. This material consisted of CD4+ T cells from blood, cultured in vitro, taken about 7 months after SARS-CoV-2 vaccination. The receptor set was obtained from a human donor who had recovered from COVID-19.

By share of the sample, this clonotype is medium-sized. The chain employs TRBV7-2 and TRBJ2-5, with a tentative D call TRBD2 (6 bases). The germline CDR1 and CDR2 sequences are SGHTA and FQGNSA. This CDR3 has 16 residues. V lost 2 bases to trimming and J lost 1 base, with 14 bases between them. The DNA of the CDR3 is TGTGCCAGCAGCTTATCCACGGCGGGGATCCAAGAGACCCAGTACTTC. Protein: CASSLSTAGIQETQYF.

This CDR3 is CASSLPGRNTEAFF. The DNA for the CDR3 is TGTGCCAGCAGCTTACCTGGGCGGAACACTGAAGCTTTCTTT. This chain connects TRBV11-3 to TRBJ1-1; no definite D call. There are 14 residues in the CDR3. Germline-derived CDR1 and CDR2 are SGHNT and YENEEA. V was pared by 2 bases and J by 1 base, with 8 bases between. Based on the CDR3 plus reference TRBV11-3 and TRBJ1-1, the full variable domain is EAGVVQSPRYKIIEKKQPVAFWCNPISGHNTLYWYLQNLGQGPELLIRYENEEAVDDSQLPKDRFSAERLKGVDSTLKIQPAELGDSAVYLCASSLPGRNTEAFFGQGTRLTVV.

V gene TRBV6-1 combines with J gene TRBJ2-1; TRBD1 is a possible D gene (6 bases). The CDR3 has 12 amino acids. The germline V and J ends were trimmed by 8 bases and 8 bases, with 13 bases remaining between them. Germline lookup yields CDR1 MNHNS and CDR2 SASEGT. Here the CDR3 reads CASGEQGYEQFF. The CDR3 DNA is TGTGCCAGCGGCGAACAGGGTTATGAGCAGTTCTTC.

By its share, this clonotype is large. V gene TRBV6-2 or TRBV6-3 combines with J gene TRBJ1-2; D is uncertain. CDR1 and CDR2 (germline): MNHEY, SVGEGT. V was shortened by 6 bases and J by 2 bases, with 13 bases between the two germline ends. This CDR3 region has 14 residues. CDR3 in DNA: TGTGCCAGCAGCAAAGGATCTGGCAACTATGGCTACACCTTC. Residues: CASSKGSGNYGYTF.

This clonotype appeared a single time. The chain recombines TRBV6-1 with TRBJ1-6, with TRBD1 matching over 9 bases. J gave up 18 bases and V 5 bases, and 11 bases lay outside the gene matches. The CDR3 runs to 13 residues. Germline CDR1 and CDR2: MNHNS and SASEGT. CDR3 DNA: TGTGCCAGCAGTCCTTACCGGGACAGGGAATACCACTTT. It codes for CASSPYRDREYHF.

This clonotype was observed a handful of times. The V and J genes are TRBV19 and TRBJ2-7; the match to TRBD1 covers 8 bases. Germline trimming cut 1 base from V and 2 bases from J; bases unmatched to any gene: 1. Germline V gene sequence: CDR1 LNHDA, CDR2 SQIVND (reference sequence). There are 14 residues in the CDR3. The CDR3 is CASSIATGAYEQYF. DNA for the CDR3: TGTGCCAGTAGTATAGCGACAGGGGCCTACGAGCAGTACTTC.

The chain is built from TRBV4-1 and TRBJ2-3; possible D gene TRBD2, 6 bases. The germline V gene has CDR1 MGHRA and CDR2 YSYEKL. CDR3 size: 13 residues. Trimming left V 1 base short and J 9 bases short, with 11 bases between. As DNA, the CDR3 is TGCGCCAGCAGCCAAGGACTAGTCGAAACGCAGTATTTT. It yields the protein CASSQGLVETQYF.

The rearrangement uses TRBV6-2 or TRBV6-3 and TRBJ2-5; 7 nucleotides line up with TRBD1. This CDR3 region has 15 residues. From germline, CDR1 is MNHEY and CDR2 SVGEGT. The ends lost 5 bases at V and 5 bases at J; junction bases unmatched: 11. CDR3 protein: CASSPTPTGWETQYF. In DNA form, the CDR3 reads TGTGCCAGCAGTCCAACCCCGACAGGGTGGGAGACCCAGTACTTC.

The sample holds a few counts of this clonotype. The chain has TRBV19 and TRBJ1-1; TRBD1 matches at 7 bases. With 9 bases clipped from V and 1 base from J, the junction kept 8 bases outside the gene matches. The CDR3 loop spans 14 amino acids. CDR1 and CDR2 from the germline V gene are LNHDA and SQIVND (reference sequence). CDR3 in amino acids: CASKPKGANTEAFF. CDR3 in DNA: TGTGCCAGCAAACCGAAGGGGGCGAACACTGAAGCTTTCTTT.

The V and J genes are TRBV4-2 and TRBJ2-2; D is undetermined. Germline values: CDR1 LGHNA, CDR2 YNFKEQ. The CDR3 consists of 16 residues. V gave up 0 bases and J gave up 3 bases, with 11 bases separating them. As DNA, the CDR3 is TGTGCCAGCAGCCAAGAATCTGGCCGGGACACCGGGGAGCTGTTTTTT. Its translation: CASSQESGRDTGELFF.

The chain recombines TRBV20-1 with TRBJ2-3; the match to TRBD2 covers 8 bases. The length of the CDR3 is 13 residues. The V segment lost 5 bases and the J segment 5 bases; nucleotides outside the gene matches: 6. Germline CDR1 is DFQATT and CDR2 is SNEGSKA (reference sequence). DNA for the CDR3: TGCAGTGCTCGTGCGGGGGGAATAGATACGCAGTATTTT. Translating gives CSARAGGIDTQYF.

The genes are TRBV19 and TRBJ2-3, with 11 bases lining up with TRBD2. The CDR3 contains 17 residues. Germline CDR1 LNHDA, CDR2 SQIVND (reference sequence). Germline trimming cut 2 bases from V and 4 bases from J; bases unmatched to any gene: 8. CDR3 bases: TGTGCCAGTAGTATACGTGAGACTAGCGGGATGGCAGATACGCAGTATTTT. It specifies CASSIRETSGMADTQYF.

This clonotype appeared a few times. The chain has TRBV7-9 and TRBJ1-1, with 8 bases lining up with TRBD1. With V trimmed by 4 bases and J by 4 bases, 11 bases remained unmatched. Per germline, CDR1 SEHNR and CDR2 FQNEAQ (reference sequence). This CDR3 contains 16 residues. DNA of the CDR3: TGTGCCAGCAGCTCCCGGGCAGGGGGCTGGGGCACTGAAGCTTTCTTT. It yields the protein CASSSRAGGWGTEAFF. Supplemented by reference TRBV7-9 and TRBJ1-1, the full variable domain reads DTGVSQNPRHKITKRGQNVTFRCDPISEHNRLYWYRQTLGQGPEFLTYFQNEAQLEKSRLLSDRFSAERPKGSFSTLEIQRTEQGDSAMYLCASSSRAGGWGTEAFFGQGTRLTVV.

This chain links TRBV6-2 or TRBV6-3 with TRBJ1-2; 7 bases align to TRBD1. With V trimmed by 6 bases and J by 2 bases, 24 bases remained unmatched. This CDR3 spans 20 amino acids. Per the germline V gene, CDR1 is MNHEY and CDR2 is SVGEGT. The CDR3 DNA reads as TGTGCCAGCAGAACGGACAGGACAGCCCCGGGGCCCAACTTCAACTATGGCTACACCTTC. Encoded protein: CASRTDRTAPGPNFNYGYTF.

This sequence joins TRBV2 and TRBJ1-5; D call uncertain. Germline V gene data show CDR1 as SNHLY and CDR2 as FYNNEI. This CDR3 contains 13 residues. V was cut by 6 bases and J by 4 bases, with 10 bases left in between. The CDR3 DNA reads as TGTGCCAGCAGCCCTCGGGGAAATCAGCCCCAGCATTTT. This translates into CASSPRGNQPQHF.

The rearrangement joins TRBV29-1 to TRBJ2-5, with 11 bases fitting TRBD1. CDR3 length equals 14 residues. Looked up from germline, CDR1 is SQVTM and CDR2 is ANQGSEA. J lost 5 bases, V lost 6 bases, and 8 bases had no gene match. CDR3 DNA sequence: TGCAGCGTGTCGGGACAGGGGGTCAGGGAGACCCAGTACTTC. It specifies CSVSGQGVRETQYF. Full variable domain (missing parts from reference TRBV29-1 and TRBJ2-5): SAVISQKPSRDICQRGTSLTIQCQVDSQVTMMFWYRQQPGQSLTLIATANQGSEATYESGFVIDKFPISRPNLTFSTLTVSNMSPEDSSIYLCSVSGQGVRETQYFGPGTRLLVL.

V and J are TRBV7-2 and TRBJ2-7; 7 bases are a match to TRBD1. CDR3 length: 15 amino acids. The germline V gene encodes CDR1 SGHTA and CDR2 FQGNSA. The ends lost 1 base at V and 3 bases at J; junction bases unmatched: 6. Here the CDR3 DNA reads TGTGCCAGCAGCTTAGACAGGGGCGGTTTCTACGAGCAGTACTTC. Translated, it gives CASSLDRGGFYEQYF.

The chain links TRBV7-2 to TRBJ2-3; D gene ambiguous. CDR3 size: 14 residues. Germline-derived CDR1 and CDR2 are SGHTA and FQGNSA. The V end was cut by 3 bases, the J end by 2 bases, with 9 bases between. CDR3 DNA: TGTGCCAGCAGCTTCGGGCCCATCACAGATACGCAGTATTTT. Translating gives CASSFGPITDTQYF.

V gene TRBV27 combines with J gene TRBJ2-3; TRBD2 aligns across 9 bases. The CDR3 covers 17 residues. Germline CDR1 reads MNHEY; CDR2 reads SMNVEV (reference sequence). V gave up 6 bases and J gave up 2 bases; unmatched junction bases: 12. The CDR3 spells CASSRVGAGGFTDTQYF. The CDR3 DNA is TGTGCCAGCAGCCGGGTGGGAGCGGGAGGCTTCACAGATACGCAGTATTTT.